The following is a TCR beta chain sequence with its context. This sample was taken from a study of blood T cell repertoires in COVID-19. Sequenced by immunoSEQ multiplex PCR; TCRdb stores in-frame clones only, minus some. The sample contains 250,000 to 300,000 clones, over 75% of which appear only once. The ends lost 4 bases at V and 2 bases at J; junction bases unmatched: 0. The CDR3 length is 13 residues. The sequencing input was PBMCs or T cells enriched from blood (not recorded which). This sequence originates from a man aged 18 to 29 who had recovered from COVID-19. The chain recombines TRBV12-3 or TRBV12-4 with TRBJ1-2, with 8 bases that match TRBD1. This CDR3 is CASSWTGNYGYTF. The CDR3 DNA reads as TGTGCCAGCAGTTGGACAGGGAACTATGGCTACACCTTC.